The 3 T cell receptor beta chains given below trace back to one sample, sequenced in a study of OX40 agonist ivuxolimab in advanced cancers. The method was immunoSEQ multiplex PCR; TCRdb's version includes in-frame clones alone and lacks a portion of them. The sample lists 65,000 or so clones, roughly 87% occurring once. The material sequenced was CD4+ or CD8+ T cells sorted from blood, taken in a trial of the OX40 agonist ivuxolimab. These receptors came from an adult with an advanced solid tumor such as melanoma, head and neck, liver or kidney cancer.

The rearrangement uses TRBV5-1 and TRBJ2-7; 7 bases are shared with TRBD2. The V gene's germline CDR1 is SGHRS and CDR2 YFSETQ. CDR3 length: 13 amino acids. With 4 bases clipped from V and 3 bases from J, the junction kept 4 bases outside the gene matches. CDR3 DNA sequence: TGCGCCAGCAGCCAGCGGGATAACTACGAGCAGTACTTC. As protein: CASSQRDNYEQYF.

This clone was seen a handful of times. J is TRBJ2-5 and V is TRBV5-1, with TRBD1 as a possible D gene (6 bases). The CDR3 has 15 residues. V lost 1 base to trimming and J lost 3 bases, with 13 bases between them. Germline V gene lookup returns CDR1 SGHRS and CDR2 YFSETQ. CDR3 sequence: CASSLSLGQKETQYF. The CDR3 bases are TGCGCCAGCAGCTTGAGTCTCGGACAGAAAGAGACCCAGTACTTC.

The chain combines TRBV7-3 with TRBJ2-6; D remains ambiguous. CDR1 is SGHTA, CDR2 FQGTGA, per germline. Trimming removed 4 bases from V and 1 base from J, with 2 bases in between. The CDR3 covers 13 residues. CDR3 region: CASSSSGANVLTF. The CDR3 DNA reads TGTGCCAGCAGCTCGTCTGGGGCCAACGTCCTGACTTTC.